Listed below are T cell receptor beta chains from one sample, sequenced in a study of CD8 T cells in ankylosing spondylitis. MiXCR was run by TCRdb on the 5' RACE reads, yielding one entry per CDR3 protein. This sample yields around 25,000 distinct CDR3 sequences, of which around a sixth are seen a single time; around 27% belongs to the top ten. The sample taken for sequencing was blood. These receptors all stem from a male donor with ankylosing spondylitis or in good health (not recorded which). CDR3s include the opening cysteine and the closing phenylalanine or tryptophan. The D gene is left open where the match is weak. A clone size is listed for some rows: how often the clone was seen (once, few, many), or a class if it is expanded.

>TRBD2|-|TRBV6-5|TRBJ2-7
CASSRGEGNEQYF
TGTGCCAGCAGCCGAGGGGAGGGTAACGAGCAGTACTTC
>-|-|TRBV7-9|TRBJ2-2
CASSHTNTGELFF
TGTGCCAGCAGTCATACTAACACCGGGGAGCTGTTTTTT
>-|many|TRBV14|TRBJ2-2
CASSQERPPTGELFF
TGTGCCAGCAGCCAAGAGCGACCACCAACCGGGGAGCTGTTTTTT
>TRBD2|few|TRBV28|TRBJ2-3
CASSLPGTSGRVTDTQYF
TGTGCCAGCAGTTTACCCGGGACTAGCGGGAGGGTCACAGATACGCAGTATTTT
>-|-|TRBV13|TRBJ2-2
CASSRTPGSANTGELFF
TGTGCCAGCAGTCGTACCCCGGGGAGTGCGAACACCGGGGAGCTGTTTTTT
>-|few|TRBV27|TRBJ1-6
CASRSSDGNNSPLHF
TGTGCCAGCCGCTCATCGGACGGAAATAATTCACCCCTCCACTTT
>-|-|TRBV29-1|TRBJ1-2
CSVDRPGGYTF
TGCAGCGTTGATCGTCCAGGAGGCTACACCTTC
>-|few|TRBV3-1|TRBJ1-4
CASSQGGTEFEKLFF
TGTGCCAGCAGCCAAGGCGGGACGGAATTTGAAAAACTGTTTTTT
>TRBD1|-|TRBV10-3|TRBJ2-2
CAISESRQGPPNTGELFF
TGTGCCATCAGTGAGTCCAGACAGGGTCCTCCCAACACCGGGGAGCTGTTTTTT
>-|-|TRBV20-1|TRBJ2-2
CSAKGTLNTGELFF
TGCAGTGCTAAGGGGACTTTAAACACCGGGGAGCTGTTTTTT
>-|-|TRBV29-1|TRBJ1-4
CSVEGAGDRKLFF
TGCAGCGTTGAAGGGGCAGGGGATAGGAAACTGTTTTTT
>-|-|TRBV6-2/TRBV6-3|TRBJ2-5
CASRGGQMMKTQYF
TGTGCCAGCAGGGGGGGACAGATGATGAAGACCCAGTACTTC
>-|many|TRBV5-1|TRBJ2-3
CASSLGPSTDTQYF
TGCGCCAGCAGCCTTGGGCCTAGCACAGATACGCAGTATTTT
>-|-|TRBV18|TRBJ2-2
CASTGTPSTGELFF
TGTGCCAGCACCGGGACCCCATCGACCGGGGAGCTGTTTTTT
>TRBD1|-|TRBV28|TRBJ2-6
CASSLGLGQGAAGANVLTF
TGTGCCAGCAGTTTAGGGTTGGGACAGGGCGCGGCCGGGGCCAACGTCCTGACTTTC
>TRBD2|-|TRBV12-3/TRBV12-4|TRBJ2-5
CASSLGGEQETQYF
TGTGCCAGCAGTTTGGGAGGGGAGCAAGAGACCCAGTACTTC
>-|few|TRBV18|TRBJ2-2
CASSGSDRLTGELFF
TGTGCCAGCTCAGGATCGGACAGACTAACCGGGGAGCTGTTTTTT
>-|many|TRBV4-3|TRBJ2-5
CASSLGLEETQYF
TGCGCCAGCAGTCTCGGACTTGAAGAGACCCAGTACTTC
>-|once|TRBV6-2/TRBV6-3|TRBJ2-6
CASSRTRAISGANVLTF
TGTGCCAGCAGTCGGACAAGGGCCATCTCTGGGGCCAACGTCCTGACTTTC
>TRBD2|-|TRBV12-5|TRBJ2-1
CASGPPGGVNEQFF
TGTGCTAGTGGTCCCCCCGGGGGGGTGAATGAGCAGTTCTTC
>TRBD2|many|TRBV7-2|TRBJ2-1
CASSFDRPLSRAGTSRNEQFF
TGTGCCAGCAGCTTCGACCGGCCTCTATCCCGGGCCGGGACTAGCAGGAATGAGCAGTTCTTC
>TRBD1|-|TRBV7-9|TRBJ2-1
CASEGANEQFF
TGTGCCAGCGAGGGGGCCAATGAGCAGTTCTTC
>-|-|TRBV28|TRBJ2-3
CASSFAGPSDTQYF
TGTGCCAGCAGTTTTGCGGGACCGTCAGATACGCAGTATTTT
>-|-|TRBV20-1|TRBJ2-3
CSASEASVTDTQYF
TGCAGTGCTAGCGAGGCTAGCGTAACAGATACGCAGTATTTT
>-|many|TRBV27|TRBJ2-3
CASTRSWGAPDTQYF
TGTGCCAGCACTCGCTCATGGGGTGCCCCAGATACGCAGTATTTT
>-|many|TRBV5-6|TRBJ1-4
CASSLVRGEKLFF
TGTGCCAGCAGCTTGGTACGAGGGGAAAAACTGTTTTTT
>-|-|TRBV6-6|TRBJ1-2
CASSWAGDNNYGYTF
TGTGCCAGCAGTTGGGCAGGAGATAATAACTATGGCTACACCTTC
>-|many|TRBV24-1|TRBJ2-2
CATSDRFSGTTNTGELFF
TGTGCCACCAGTGACCGATTCTCCGGGACAACGAACACCGGGGAGCTGTTTTTT
>-|few|TRBV18|TRBJ2-5
CASSPLDVGSVTQYF
TGTGCCAGCTCACCACTTGACGTGGGCTCCGTGACCCAGTACTTC
>-|-|TRBV29-1|TRBJ2-3
CSAKEADTQYF
TGCAGCGCGAAAGAGGCAGATACGCAGTATTTT
>-|-|TRBV24-1|TRBJ2-1
CATSDLDFPARDEQFF
TGTGCCACCAGTGACCTCGACTTCCCGGCGAGGGATGAGCAGTTCTTC
>-|many|TRBV7-9|TRBJ2-5
CASSLSSGETQYF
TGTGCCAGCAGCTTATCCAGCGGGGAGACCCAGTACTTC
>TRBD1|-|TRBV9|TRBJ2-2
CASSVGAGGTGELFF
TGTGCCAGCAGCGTAGGGGCAGGGGGCACCGGGGAGCTGTTTTTT
>TRBD2|many|TRBV27|TRBJ2-5
CASSSRREVGETQYF
TGTGCCAGCAGTTCTCGTCGGGAGGTCGGAGAGACCCAGTACTTC
>-|few|TRBV9|TRBJ2-5
CASSPLEGETQYF
TGTGCCAGCAGCCCCTTAGAGGGAGAGACCCAGTACTTC
>-|few|TRBV13|TRBJ1-4
CASSSSGTKREKLFF
TGTGCCAGCAGCTCCTCCGGGACAAAAAGAGAAAAACTGTTTTTT
>-|few|TRBV29-1|TRBJ1-5
CSVADMGQPQHF
TGCAGCGTGGCTGACATGGGACAGCCCCAGCATTTT
>-|few|TRBV12-3/TRBV12-4|TRBJ2-3
CASSPGSGSTDTQYF
TGTGCCAGCAGCCCTGGTAGCGGAAGCACAGATACGCAGTATTTT
>-|-|TRBV18|TRBJ2-1
CASSPGYHNEQFF
TGTGCCAGCTCACCGGGGTACCACAATGAGCAGTTCTTC
>TRBD2|many|TRBV5-1|TRBJ2-1
CASSSGLAGYNEQFF
TGCGCCAGCAGCTCGGGACTAGCGGGGTACAATGAGCAGTTCTTC
>-|few|TRBV5-1|TRBJ2-1
CASSLDPDYNEQFF
TGCGCCAGCAGCTTGGACCCAGACTACAATGAGCAGTTCTTC